The 18 T cell receptor beta chains below all came from one sample that was sequenced in a study of neurological immune-mediated disorders. MiXCR, applied by TCRdb to the 5' RACE reads, yields one record per CDR3 protein. The sample has 45,000 to 50,000 distinct CDR3 sequences; approximately 2.8% are singletons. The sample comprised PBMCs. The origin of the receptors is a woman aged 45-65 years with multiple sclerosis.

This clonotype was counted at least ten times. The rearrangement links TRBV12-3 or TRBV12-4 to TRBJ1-3; D ambiguous. Between the trimmed V and J ends, which lost 1 base and 0 bases, there was a span of 10 bases. The CDR3 is 16 amino acids. For the CDR3, the DNA is TGTGCCAGCAGTTTAGGGCCATATTCCTCTGGAAACACCATATATTTT. It codes for CASSLGPYSSGNTIYF.

This clonotype was counted many times. The chain carries TRBV20-1 and TRBJ1-1; D is perhaps TRBD1 (5 bases). The length of the CDR3 is 14 residues. V was clipped by 0 bases and J by 3 bases, with 11 bases between them. Germline-derived CDR1 and CDR2 are DFQATT and SNEGSKA (reference sequence). The CDR3, as DNA: TGCAGTGCTAGAGATCCTTGGGGACACACTGAAGCTTTCTTT. The encoded protein is CSARDPWGHTEAFF.

This clonotype was seen many times. The V and J genes are TRBV20-1 and TRBJ1-2; D remains unclear. The CDR3 has 15 residues. Looked up from germline, CDR1 is DFQATT and CDR2 is SNEGSKA (reference sequence). Trimming cost V 6 bases and J 5 bases, with 22 bases left between them. The CDR3 bases are TGCAGTGCCCCCCCCTCCCCAGCGTACTTTTATGGCTACACCTTC. Translating it yields CSAPPSPAYFYGYTF.

This clonotype was seen ten or more times. The V call is TRBV28, the J call TRBJ1-2; D may be TRBD1 (5 bases). The V end lost 3 bases, the J end lost 8 bases, and 10 bases lay between the germline ends. The CDR3 totals 12 residues. Germline lookup yields CDR1 MDHEN and CDR2 SYDVKM. The CDR3 loop reads CASSFGTFGYTF. The CDR3 coding sequence is TGTGCCAGCAGTTTTGGGACGTTCGGCTACACCTTC.

This clonotype was detected ten times or more. The J gene is TRBJ1-5, the V gene TRBV5-1, with 9 bases matching TRBD1. The CDR3 spans 15 residues. V dropped 4 bases and J dropped 1; count of bases not matched to a gene: 3. CDR1 and CDR2 (germline): SGHRS, YFSETQ. CDR3 loop: CASSPGQGSNQPQHF. The CDR3 region has the DNA TGCGCCAGCAGCCCGGGACAGGGAAGCAATCAGCCCCAGCATTTT.

With regard to this clonotype: Lacking the conserved final phenylalanine or tryptophan, this CDR3 likely reflects a read error. The chain has TRBV20-1 and TRBJ1-1; TRBD1 matches at 8 bases. CDR3 length: 15 residues. The V gene end was trimmed by 5 bases and the J gene end by 4 bases; junction bases not matched to a gene: 12. From germline, CDR1 is DFQATT and CDR2 SNEGSKA (reference sequence). The CDR3, as DNA: TGCAGTGCTTCACCGCGGACAGGGATGAGCACTGAAGCTTTCAAT. Its protein is CSASPRTGMSTEAFN.

This clonotype came up many times. The rearrangement uses TRBV24-1 and TRBJ2-6; unclear D gene. The germline gives CDR1 KGHDR, CDR2 SFDVKD. V was cut by 4 bases and J by 0 bases, with 12 bases left in between. The CDR3 extends over 17 amino acids. The CDR3 here is CATSEEKPTSGANVLTF. The CDR3 DNA reads TGTGCCACCAGTGAAGAGAAACCGACCTCTGGGGCCAACGTCCTGACTTTC.

The chain is built from TRBV2 and TRBJ2-7; tentatively, D is TRBD1 (5 bases). Germline CDR1 and CDR2: SNHLY and FYNNEI. The CDR3 contains 13 residues. The ends were cut back, 7 bases at V and 1 base at J, with 11 bases in the middle. The CDR3 sequence is CASTWAGSYEQYF. The CDR3 coding sequence is TGTGCCAGCACCTGGGCAGGGTCCTACGAGCAGTACTTC. Full variable domain (missing parts from reference TRBV2 and TRBJ2-7): EPEVTQTPSHQVTQMGQEVILRCVPISNHLYFYWYRQILGQKVEFLVSFYNNEISEKSEIFDDQFSVERPDGSNFTLKIRSTKLEDSAMYFCASTWAGSYEQYFGPGTRLTVT.

This clonotype was detected ten times or more. The chain uses TRBV9 and TRBJ1-1; D may be TRBD1 (5 bases). The V and J ends lost 4 bases and 0 bases respectively, with 7 bases between them. Per the germline V gene, CDR1 is SGDLS and CDR2 is YYNGEE. This CDR3 region has 13 residues. CDR3 residues: CASSSGLNTEAFF. DNA of the CDR3: TGTGCCAGCAGCTCGGGACTGAACACTGAAGCTTTCTTT. Using reference TRBV9 and TRBJ1-1 for the parts outside the CDR3, the full variable domain is DSGVTQTPKHLITATGQRVTLRCSPRSGDLSVYWYQQSLDQGLQFLIQYYNGEERAKGNILERFSAQQFPDLHSELNLSSLELGDSALYFCASSSGLNTEAFFGQGTRLTVV.

Ten or more counts support this clonotype. The CDR3 is CATSRSNEQFF. The CDR3 nucleotides are TGTGCCACCAGCAGATCCAATGAGCAGTTCTTC. This rearrangement joins TRBV15 to TRBJ2-1; D is unresolved. CDR1 and CDR2 from the germline V gene are LNHNV and YYDKDF (reference sequence). The V end was cut by 2 bases, the J end by 6 bases, with 2 bases between. CDR3 length equals 11 residues.

This clonotype was picked up many times. This chain joins TRBV5-1 and TRBJ2-2; D is ambiguous. Germline V gene sequence: CDR1 SGHRS, CDR2 YFSETQ. This CDR3 is 15 amino acids long. Trimming took 1 base from V and 4 from J, leaving 11 bases between them. CDR3 DNA sequence: TGCGCCAGCAGCTTGTCTTCGCGAGGCACCGGGGAGCTGTTTTTT. It encodes CASSLSSRGTGELFF.

This clonotype has ten or more counts. The genes are TRBV10-3 and TRBJ2-3; D is perhaps TRBD1 (6 bases). Per germline, CDR1 ENHRY and CDR2 SYGVKD. The CDR3 is 14 amino acids. Trimming took off 11 bases at V and 6 bases at J, with 21 bases between the two ends. Written as DNA, the CDR3 is TGTGCCGGGGACACGGGCACTTCCACGGATACGCAGTATTTT. As protein: CAGDTGTSTDTQYF.

This clonotype occurred many times. V gene TRBV7-8 combines with J gene TRBJ2-7; TRBD1 matches 8 bases. CDR3 size: 18 residues. The germline gives CDR1 SGHVS, CDR2 FQNEAQ. The V segment lost 5 bases and the J segment 0 bases; nucleotides outside the gene matches: 15. The chain's CDR3 is CASSLGPGAGGASYEQYF. The CDR3 DNA reads TGTGCCAGCAGCCTAGGTCCCGGGGCAGGGGGCGCCTCCTACGAGCAGTACTTC.

This clonotype has a handful of counts. This may be a read error, as it is one base from a much larger clone. The rearrangement links TRBV2 to TRBJ2-3; D is ambiguous. V gave up 8 bases and J gave up 2 bases, with 14 bases separating them. The CDR3 runs 14 residues. Germline CDR1 reads SNHLY; CDR2 reads FYNNEI. The CDR3 DNA reads as TGTGCCAGCCTCGCGAAGGATTTCACAGATACGCAGTATTTT. The encoded protein is CASLAKDFTDTQYF.

Ten or more counts support this clonotype. The chain joins TRBV20-1 to TRBJ1-2; the match to TRBD1 covers 8 bases. CDR1 and CDR2 (germline): DFQATT, SNEGSKA (reference sequence). There are 13 residues in the CDR3. V was clipped by 7 bases and J by 2 bases; unmatched bases: 6. The CDR3 loop is CSGTTGVNYGYTF. The DNA of the CDR3 is TGCAGTGGGACGACAGGGGTGAACTATGGCTACACCTTC.

This clonotype was picked up many times. This chain connects TRBV18 to TRBJ2-7; 11 nucleotides agree with TRBD2. The germline gives CDR1 KGHSH, CDR2 LQKENI. The trim removed 0 bases at V and 7 bases at J, leaving 5 bases unmatched. The length of the CDR3 is 15 residues. CDR3 DNA: TGTGCCAGCTCACCACCTAGCGGGAGGGCCCGGGAGCAGTACTTC. The encoded protein is CASSPPSGRAREQYF. Full variable domain (remainder filled in from reference TRBV18 and TRBJ2-7): NAGVMQNPRHLVRRRGQEARLRCSPMKGHSHVYWYRQLPEEGLKFMVYLQKENIIDESGMPKERFSAEFPKEGPSILRIQQVVRGDSAAYFCASSPPSGRAREQYFGPGTRLTVT.

This clonotype was detected ten times or more. This chain joins TRBV7-2 and TRBJ1-5; TRBD1 agrees at 8 bases. The junction had 6 bases not matched to a gene; V was cut back by 5 bases and J by 3 bases. Germline values: CDR1 SGHTA, CDR2 FQGNSA. The CDR3 is made up of 15 amino acids. CDR3 amino acids: CASSPTGVNNQPQHF. The CDR3 nucleotides are TGTGCCAGCAGCCCGACAGGGGTCAACAATCAGCCCCAGCATTTT.

In this sample, this clonotype turned up many times. The genes are TRBV4-2 and TRBJ2-7, with 15 positions matching TRBD2. The germline gives CDR1 LGHNA, CDR2 YNFKEQ. The junction had 5 bases not matched to a gene; V was cut back by 0 bases and J by 5 bases. This CDR3 region has 17 residues. The CDR3 here is CASSQETGTSGRNEQYF. Written as DNA, the CDR3 is TGTGCCAGCAGCCAAGAAACCGGGACTAGCGGGAGGAACGAGCAGTACTTC.